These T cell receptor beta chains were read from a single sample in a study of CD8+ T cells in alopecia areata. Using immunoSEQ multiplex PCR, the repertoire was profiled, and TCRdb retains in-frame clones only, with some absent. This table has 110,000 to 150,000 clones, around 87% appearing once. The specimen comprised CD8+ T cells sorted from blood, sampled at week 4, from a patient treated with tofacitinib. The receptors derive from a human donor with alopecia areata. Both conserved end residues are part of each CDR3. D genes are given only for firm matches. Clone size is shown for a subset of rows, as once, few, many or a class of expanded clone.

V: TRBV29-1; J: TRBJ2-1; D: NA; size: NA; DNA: TGCAGCGTCTTGGGTGGGTTTGGGACCACAGCCCATGAGCAGTTCTTC; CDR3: CSVLGGFGTTAHEQFF
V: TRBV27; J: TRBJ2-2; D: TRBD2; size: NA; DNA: TGTGCCAGCAGTTTATGGGAGGGGCTCACCGGGGAGCTGTTTTTT; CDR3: CASSLWEGLTGELFF
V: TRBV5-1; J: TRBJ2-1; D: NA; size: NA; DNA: TGCGCCAGCAGCTTCCCGGGTGAGCAGTTCTTC; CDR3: CASSFPGEQFF
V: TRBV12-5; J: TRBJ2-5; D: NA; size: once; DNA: TGTGCTAGTGGTATGGGGACCCAAGAGACCCAGTACTTC; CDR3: CASGMGTQETQYF
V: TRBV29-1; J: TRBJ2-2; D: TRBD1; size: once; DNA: TGCAGCGCAGGACAGGTCTTAACCGGGGAGCTGTTTTTT; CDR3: CSAGQVLTGELFF
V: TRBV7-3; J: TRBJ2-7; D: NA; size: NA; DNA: TGTGCCAGCAGCCCCAACCGGATCGGGATTTTCTACGAGCAGTACTTC; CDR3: CASSPNRIGIFYEQYF
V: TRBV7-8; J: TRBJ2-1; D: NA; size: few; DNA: TGTGCCAGCAGCGACCACCGACTGCAGGAGCAGTTCTTC; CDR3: CASSDHRLQEQFF
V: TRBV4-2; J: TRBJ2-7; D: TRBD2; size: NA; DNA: TGTGCCAGCAGCCAAGAGAACCCTAGCGGGAGCTACGAGCAGTACTTC; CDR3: CASSQENPSGSYEQYF
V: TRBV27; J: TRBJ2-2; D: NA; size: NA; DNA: TGTGCCAGCAGTAGTCCCGGGGAGCTGTTTTTT; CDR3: CASSSPGELFF
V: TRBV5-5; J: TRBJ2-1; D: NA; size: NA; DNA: TGTGCCAGCAGCTTCTTTCCTGTAGGGGATTACAATGAGCAGTTCTTC; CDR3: CASSFFPVGDYNEQFF
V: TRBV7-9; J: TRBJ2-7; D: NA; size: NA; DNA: TGTGCCAGCAGCCCAGGGGGGGAACAGTACTTC; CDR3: CASSPGGEQYF
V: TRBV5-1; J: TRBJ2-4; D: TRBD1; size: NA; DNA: TGCGCCAGCAGCCCCGGGGACAGGGAAGACATTCAGTACTTC; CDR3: CASSPGDREDIQYF
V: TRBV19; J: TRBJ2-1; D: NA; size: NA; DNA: TGTGCCAGTAGTATAGACTTCTACAATGAGCAGTTCTTC; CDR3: CASSIDFYNEQFF
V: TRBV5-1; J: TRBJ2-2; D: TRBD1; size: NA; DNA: TGCGCCAGCAGCGATTACGACAGGGGATTGTCTACCGGGGAGCTGTTTTTT; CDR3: CASSDYDRGLSTGELFF
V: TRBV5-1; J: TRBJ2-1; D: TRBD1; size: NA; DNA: TGCGCCAGCAGCTTGGGGACAGGGGCCACCTACAATGAGCAGTTCTTC; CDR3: CASSLGTGATYNEQFF
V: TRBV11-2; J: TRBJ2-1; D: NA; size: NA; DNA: TGTGCCAGCAGCCGACTAGAGCCCTTTGTAGATGAGCAGTTCTTC; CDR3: CASSRLEPFVDEQFF
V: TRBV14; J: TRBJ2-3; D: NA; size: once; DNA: TGTGCCAGCAGCCCGAGGAGAGCAGATACGCAGTATTTT; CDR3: CASSPRRADTQYF
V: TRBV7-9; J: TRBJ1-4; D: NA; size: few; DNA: TGTGCCAGCAGCTTAGCAATCAGTGGGAGTGAAAAACTGTTTTTT; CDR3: CASSLAISGSEKLFF
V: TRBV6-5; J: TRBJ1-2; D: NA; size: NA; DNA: TGTGCCAGCAGACTTGAGCCACAGGGTGGCTACACCTTC; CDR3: CASRLEPQGGYTF
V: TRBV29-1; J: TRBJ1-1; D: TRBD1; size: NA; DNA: TGCAGCGTTTCAGGGGGCGTTGGGGAAGCTTTCTTT; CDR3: CSVSGGVGEAFF